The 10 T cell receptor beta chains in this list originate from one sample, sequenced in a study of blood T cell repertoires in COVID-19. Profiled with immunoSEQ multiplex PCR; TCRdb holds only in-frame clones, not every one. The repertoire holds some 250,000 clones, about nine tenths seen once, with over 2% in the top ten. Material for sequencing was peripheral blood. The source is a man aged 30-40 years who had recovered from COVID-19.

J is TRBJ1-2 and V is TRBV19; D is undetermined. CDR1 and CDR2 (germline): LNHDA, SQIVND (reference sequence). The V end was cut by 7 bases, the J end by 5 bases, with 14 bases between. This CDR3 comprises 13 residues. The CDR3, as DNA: TGTGCCAGTACCTATTACCCACGGTATGGCTACACCTTC. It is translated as CASTYYPRYGYTF.

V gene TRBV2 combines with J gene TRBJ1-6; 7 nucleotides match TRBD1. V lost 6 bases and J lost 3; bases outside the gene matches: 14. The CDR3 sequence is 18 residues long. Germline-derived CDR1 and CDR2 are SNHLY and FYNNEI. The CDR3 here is CASSSGGNRPFYNSPLHF. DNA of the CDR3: TGTGCCAGCAGCTCAGGGGGGAACCGCCCTTTCTATAATTCACCCCTCCACTTT.

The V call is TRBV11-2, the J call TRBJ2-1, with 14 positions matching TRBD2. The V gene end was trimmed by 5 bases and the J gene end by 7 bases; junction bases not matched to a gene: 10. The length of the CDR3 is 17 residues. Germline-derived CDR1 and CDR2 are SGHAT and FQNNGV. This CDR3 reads CASSPRTSGGPQNEQFF. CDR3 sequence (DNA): TGTGCCAGCAGCCCCCGGACTAGCGGGGGGCCTCAGAATGAGCAGTTCTTC.

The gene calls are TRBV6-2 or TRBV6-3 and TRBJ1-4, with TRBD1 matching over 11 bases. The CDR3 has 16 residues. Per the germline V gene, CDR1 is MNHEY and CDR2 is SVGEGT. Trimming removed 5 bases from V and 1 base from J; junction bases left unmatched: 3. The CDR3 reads CASSLGQGVTNEKLFF. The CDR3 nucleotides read TGTGCCAGCAGTCTGGGACAGGGGGTAACTAATGAAAAACTGTTTTTT.

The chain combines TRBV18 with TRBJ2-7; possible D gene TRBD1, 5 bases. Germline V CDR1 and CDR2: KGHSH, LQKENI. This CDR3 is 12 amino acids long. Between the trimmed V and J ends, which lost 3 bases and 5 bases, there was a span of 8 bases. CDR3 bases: TGTGCCAGCTCACCGCTAGGGGACGAGCAGTACTTC. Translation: CASSPLGDEQYF. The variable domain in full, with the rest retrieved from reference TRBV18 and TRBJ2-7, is NAGVMQNPRHLVRRRGQEARLRCSPMKGHSHVYWYRQLPEEGLKFMVYLQKENIIDESGMPKERFSAEFPKEGPSILRIQQVVRGDSAAYFCASSPLGDEQYFGPGTRLTVT.

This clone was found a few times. This CDR3 reads CASSLAGGSSTDTQYF. The CDR3 DNA follows: TGTGCCAGCAGCTTAGCGGGGGGGTCCTCCACAGATACGCAGTATTTT. The chain combines TRBV5-4 with TRBJ2-3; the match to TRBD2 covers 10 bases. The junction had 5 bases not matched to a gene; V was cut back by 2 bases and J by 2 bases. The germline CDR1 and CDR2 sequences are SGHNT and YYREEE (reference sequence). CDR3 length: 16 amino acids.

CDR3 amino acids: CASSLPGHYQPQHF. The CDR3 bases are TGTGCCAGCAGCCTACCGGGACATTACCAGCCCCAGCATTTT. The J gene is TRBJ1-5, the V gene TRBV7-8, with D maybe TRBD1 (6 bases). The CDR3 length is 14 residues. In germline, CDR1 is SGHVS, CDR2 FQNEAQ. Trimming removed 5 bases at V and 7 bases at J, with 15 bases between.

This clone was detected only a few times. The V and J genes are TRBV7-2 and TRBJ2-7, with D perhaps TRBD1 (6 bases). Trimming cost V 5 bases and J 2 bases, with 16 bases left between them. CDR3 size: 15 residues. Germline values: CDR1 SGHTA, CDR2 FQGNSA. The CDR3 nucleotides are TGTGCCAGCAGCATCCACCTCGACAGGACCTACGAGCAGTACTTC. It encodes CASSIHLDRTYEQYF.

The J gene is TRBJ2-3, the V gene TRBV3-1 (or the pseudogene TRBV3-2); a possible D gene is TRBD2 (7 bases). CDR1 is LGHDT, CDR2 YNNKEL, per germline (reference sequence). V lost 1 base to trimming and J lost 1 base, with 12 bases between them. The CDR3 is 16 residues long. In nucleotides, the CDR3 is TGTGCCAGCAGCCAAGCAGGCGGGGGCCGCACAGATACGCAGTATTTT. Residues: CASSQAGGGRTDTQYF.

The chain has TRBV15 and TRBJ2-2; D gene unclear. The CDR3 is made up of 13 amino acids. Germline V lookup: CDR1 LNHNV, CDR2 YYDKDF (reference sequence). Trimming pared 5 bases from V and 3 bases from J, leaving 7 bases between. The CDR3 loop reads CATSSAYTGELFF. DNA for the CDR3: TGTGCCACCAGCTCAGCGTACACCGGGGAGCTGTTTTTT.